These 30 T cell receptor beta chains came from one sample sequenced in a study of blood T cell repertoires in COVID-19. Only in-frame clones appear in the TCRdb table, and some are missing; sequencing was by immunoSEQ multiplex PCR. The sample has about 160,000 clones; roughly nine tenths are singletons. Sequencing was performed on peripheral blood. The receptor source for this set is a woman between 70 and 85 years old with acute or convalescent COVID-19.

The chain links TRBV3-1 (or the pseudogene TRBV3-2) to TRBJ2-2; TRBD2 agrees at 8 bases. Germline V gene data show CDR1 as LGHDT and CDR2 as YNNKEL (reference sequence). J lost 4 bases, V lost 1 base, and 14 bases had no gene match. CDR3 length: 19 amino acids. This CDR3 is CASSQALGGRKATTGELFF. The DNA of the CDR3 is TGTGCCAGCAGCCAAGCTCTGGGCGGGAGGAAGGCGACCACCGGGGAGCTGTTTTTT.

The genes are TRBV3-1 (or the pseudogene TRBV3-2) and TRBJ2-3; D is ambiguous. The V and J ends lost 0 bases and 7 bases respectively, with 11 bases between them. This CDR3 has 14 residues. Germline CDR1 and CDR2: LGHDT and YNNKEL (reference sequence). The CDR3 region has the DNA TGTGCCAGCAGCCAAGATTGGCGCGGAAATACGCAGTATTTT. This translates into CASSQDWRGNTQYF.

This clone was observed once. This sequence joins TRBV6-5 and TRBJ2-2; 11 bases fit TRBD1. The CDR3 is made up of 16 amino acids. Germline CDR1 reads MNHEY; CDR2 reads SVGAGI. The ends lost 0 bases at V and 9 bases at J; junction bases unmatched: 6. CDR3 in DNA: TGTGCCAGCAGTTACTCGGGGACAGGGGGGCCCCGGGAGCTGTTTTTT. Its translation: CASSYSGTGGPRELFF.

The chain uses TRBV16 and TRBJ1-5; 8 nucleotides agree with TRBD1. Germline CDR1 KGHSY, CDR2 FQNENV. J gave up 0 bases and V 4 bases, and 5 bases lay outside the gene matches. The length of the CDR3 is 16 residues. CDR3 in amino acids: CASSLGTGYSNQPQHF. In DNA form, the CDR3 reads TGTGCCAGCAGCCTAGGGACAGGTTATAGCAATCAGCCCCAGCATTTT.

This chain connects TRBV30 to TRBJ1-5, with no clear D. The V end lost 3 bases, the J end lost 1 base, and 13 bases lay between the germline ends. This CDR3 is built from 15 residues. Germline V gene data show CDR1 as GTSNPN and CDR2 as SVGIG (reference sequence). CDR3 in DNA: TGTGCCTGGAGCGTTCGCGGCGCCAGCAATCAGCCCCAGCATTTT. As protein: CAWSVRGASNQPQHF.

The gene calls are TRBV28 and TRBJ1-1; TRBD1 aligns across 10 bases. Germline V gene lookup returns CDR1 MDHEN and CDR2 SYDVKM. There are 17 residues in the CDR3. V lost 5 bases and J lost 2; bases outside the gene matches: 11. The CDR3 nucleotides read TGTGCCAGCAGTCTGTGGGACAGGGGAACGAAAAACACTGAAGCTTTCTTT. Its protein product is CASSLWDRGTKNTEAFF.

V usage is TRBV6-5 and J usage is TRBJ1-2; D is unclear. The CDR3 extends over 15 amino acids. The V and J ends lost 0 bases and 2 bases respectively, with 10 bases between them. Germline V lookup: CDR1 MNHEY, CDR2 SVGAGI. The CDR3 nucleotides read TGTGCCAGCAGTTACTCGAGGGATGTGAACTATGGCTACACCTTC. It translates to CASSYSRDVNYGYTF.

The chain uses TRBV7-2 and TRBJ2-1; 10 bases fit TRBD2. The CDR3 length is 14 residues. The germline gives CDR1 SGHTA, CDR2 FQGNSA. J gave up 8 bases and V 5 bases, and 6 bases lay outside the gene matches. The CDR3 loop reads CASSTQRGGYEQFF. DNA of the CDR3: TGTGCCAGCAGCACCCAGCGGGGGGGGTATGAGCAGTTCTTC.

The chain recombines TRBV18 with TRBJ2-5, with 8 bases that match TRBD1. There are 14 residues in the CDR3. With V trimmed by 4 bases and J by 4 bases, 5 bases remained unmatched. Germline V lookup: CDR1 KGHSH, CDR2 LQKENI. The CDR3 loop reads CASSRGQGGETQYF. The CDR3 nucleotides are TGTGCCAGCTCACGCGGACAGGGAGGAGAGACCCAGTACTTC.

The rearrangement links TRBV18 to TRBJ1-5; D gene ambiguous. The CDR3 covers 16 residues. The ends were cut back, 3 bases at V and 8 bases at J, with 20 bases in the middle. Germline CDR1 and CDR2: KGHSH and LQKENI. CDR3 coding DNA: TGTGCCAGCTCACCTGATTCGAGCAGGCCACAGAAGCCCCAGCATTTT. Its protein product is CASSPDSSRPQKPQHF. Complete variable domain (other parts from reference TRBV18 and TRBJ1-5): NAGVMQNPRHLVRRRGQEARLRCSPMKGHSHVYWYRQLPEEGLKFMVYLQKENIIDESGMPKERFSAEFPKEGPSILRIQQVVRGDSAAYFCASSPDSSRPQKPQHFGDGTRLSIL.

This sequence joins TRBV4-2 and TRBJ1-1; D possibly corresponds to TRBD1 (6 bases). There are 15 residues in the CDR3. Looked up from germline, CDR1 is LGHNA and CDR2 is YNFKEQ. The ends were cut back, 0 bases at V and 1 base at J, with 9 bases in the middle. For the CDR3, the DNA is TGTGCCAGCAGCCAAGATGAGGGGGAGAACACTGAAGCTTTCTTT. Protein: CASSQDEGENTEAFF.

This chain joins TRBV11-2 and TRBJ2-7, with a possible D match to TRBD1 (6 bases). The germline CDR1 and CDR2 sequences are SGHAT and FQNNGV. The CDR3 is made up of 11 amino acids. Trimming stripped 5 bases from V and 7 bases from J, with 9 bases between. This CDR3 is CASSHRVEQYF. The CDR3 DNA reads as TGTGCCAGCAGCCACAGGGTAGAGCAGTACTTC.

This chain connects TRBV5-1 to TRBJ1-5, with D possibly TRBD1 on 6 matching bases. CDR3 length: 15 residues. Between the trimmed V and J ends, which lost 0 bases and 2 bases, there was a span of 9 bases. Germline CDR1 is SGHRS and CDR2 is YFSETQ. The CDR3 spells CASSLGAGGNQPQHF. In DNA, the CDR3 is TGCGCCAGCAGCTTGGGGGCAGGGGGCAATCAGCCCCAGCATTTT.

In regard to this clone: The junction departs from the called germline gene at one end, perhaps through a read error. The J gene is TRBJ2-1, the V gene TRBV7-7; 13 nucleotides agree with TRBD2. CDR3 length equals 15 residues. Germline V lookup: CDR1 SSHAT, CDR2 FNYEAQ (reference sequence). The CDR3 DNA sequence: TGTGCTAGCAGCAAAACTAGCGGGAGGGCCGATGAGCAGTTCTTC. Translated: CASSKTSGRADEQFF.

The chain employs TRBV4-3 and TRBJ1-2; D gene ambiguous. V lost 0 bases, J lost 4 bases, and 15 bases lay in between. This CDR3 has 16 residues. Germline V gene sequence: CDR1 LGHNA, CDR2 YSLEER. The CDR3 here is CASSQDNRLTGYGYTF. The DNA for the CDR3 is TGCGCCAGCAGCCAAGATAATCGGCTTACGGGCTATGGCTACACCTTC.

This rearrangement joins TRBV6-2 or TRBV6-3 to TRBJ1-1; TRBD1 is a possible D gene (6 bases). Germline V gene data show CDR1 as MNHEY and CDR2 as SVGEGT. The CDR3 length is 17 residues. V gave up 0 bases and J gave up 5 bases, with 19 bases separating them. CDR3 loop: CASSYSRGLAGATEAFF. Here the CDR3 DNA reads TGTGCCAGCAGTTACTCGAGGGGCTTGGCGGGGGCGACTGAAGCTTTCTTT.

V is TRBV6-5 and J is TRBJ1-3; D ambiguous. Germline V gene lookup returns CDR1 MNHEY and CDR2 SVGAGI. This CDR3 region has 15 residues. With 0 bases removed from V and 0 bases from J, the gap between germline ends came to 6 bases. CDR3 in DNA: TGTGCCAGCAGTTACTCCCTCAGCTCTGGAAACACCATATATTTT. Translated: CASSYSLSSGNTIYF.

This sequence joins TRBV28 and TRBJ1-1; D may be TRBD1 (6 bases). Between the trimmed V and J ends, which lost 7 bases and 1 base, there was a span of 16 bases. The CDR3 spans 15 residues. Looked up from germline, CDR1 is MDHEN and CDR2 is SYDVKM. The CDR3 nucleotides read TGTGCCAGCAAACGACTGATAGGGGGGAACACTGAAGCTTTCTTT. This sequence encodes CASKRLIGGNTEAFF.

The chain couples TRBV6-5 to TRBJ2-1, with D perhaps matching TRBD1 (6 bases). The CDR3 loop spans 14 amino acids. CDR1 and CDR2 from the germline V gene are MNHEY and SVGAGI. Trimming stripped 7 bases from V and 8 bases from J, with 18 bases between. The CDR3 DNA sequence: TGTGCCAGCATGAGGGGGACCCCCGGGGATGAGCAGTTCTTC. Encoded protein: CASMRGTPGDEQFF.

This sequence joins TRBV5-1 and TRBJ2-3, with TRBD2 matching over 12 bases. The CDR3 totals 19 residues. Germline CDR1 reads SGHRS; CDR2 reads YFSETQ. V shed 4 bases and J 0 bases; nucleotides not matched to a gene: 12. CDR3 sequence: CASSLRGLAGPSSTDTQYF. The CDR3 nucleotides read TGCGCCAGCAGCCTGAGAGGACTAGCGGGACCCTCTAGCACAGATACGCAGTATTTT. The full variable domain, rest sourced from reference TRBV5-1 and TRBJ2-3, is KAGVTQTPRYLIKTRGQQVTLSCSPISGHRSVSWYQQTPGQGLQFLFEYFSETQRNKGNFPGRFSGRQFSNSRSEMNVSTLELGDSALYLCASSLRGLAGPSSTDTQYFGPGTRLTVL.

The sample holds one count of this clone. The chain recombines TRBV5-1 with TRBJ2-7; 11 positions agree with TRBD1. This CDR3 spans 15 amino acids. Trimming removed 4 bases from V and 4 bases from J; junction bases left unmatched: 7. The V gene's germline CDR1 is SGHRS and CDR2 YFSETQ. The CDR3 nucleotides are TGCGCCAGCAGCCCGGGACAGGGGGGAGTTTACGAGCAGTACTTC. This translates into CASSPGQGGVYEQYF.

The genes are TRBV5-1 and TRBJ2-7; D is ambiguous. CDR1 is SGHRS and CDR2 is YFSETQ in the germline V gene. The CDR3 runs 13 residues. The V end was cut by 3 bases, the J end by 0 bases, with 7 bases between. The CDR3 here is CASSWAYSYEQYF. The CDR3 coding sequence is TGCGCCAGCAGCTGGGCTTACTCCTACGAGCAGTACTTC.

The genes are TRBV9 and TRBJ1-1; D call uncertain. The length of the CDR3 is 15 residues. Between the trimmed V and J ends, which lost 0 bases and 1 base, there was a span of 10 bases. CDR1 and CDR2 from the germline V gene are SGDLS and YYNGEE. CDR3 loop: CASSVDGRKNTEAFF. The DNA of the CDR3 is TGTGCCAGCAGCGTAGATGGGCGTAAGAACACTGAAGCTTTCTTT.

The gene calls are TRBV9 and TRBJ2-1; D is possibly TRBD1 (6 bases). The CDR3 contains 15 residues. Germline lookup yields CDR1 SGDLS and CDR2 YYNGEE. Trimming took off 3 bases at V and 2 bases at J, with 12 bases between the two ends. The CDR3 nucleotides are TGTGCCAGCAGCGGACGGACAGCTGCCTACAATGAGCAGTTCTTC. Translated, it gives CASSGRTAAYNEQFF.

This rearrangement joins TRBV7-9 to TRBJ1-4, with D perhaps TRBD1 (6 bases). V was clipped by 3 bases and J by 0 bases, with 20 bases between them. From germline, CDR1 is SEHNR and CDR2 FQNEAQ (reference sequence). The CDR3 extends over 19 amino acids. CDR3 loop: CASSFSGTNLLATNEKLFF. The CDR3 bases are TGTGCCAGCAGCTTCTCCGGGACAAACTTACTTGCAACTAATGAAAAACTGTTTTTT. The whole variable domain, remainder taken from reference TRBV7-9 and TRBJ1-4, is DTGVSQNPRHKITKRGQNVTFRCDPISEHNRLYWYRQTLGQGPEFLTYFQNEAQLEKSRLLSDRFSAERPKGSFSTLEIQRTEQGDSAMYLCASSFSGTNLLATNEKLFFGSGTQLSVL.

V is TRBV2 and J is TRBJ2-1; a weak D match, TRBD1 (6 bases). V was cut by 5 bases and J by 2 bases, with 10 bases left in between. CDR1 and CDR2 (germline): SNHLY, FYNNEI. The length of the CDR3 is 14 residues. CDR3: CASSPRGTYNEQFF. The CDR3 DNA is TGTGCCAGCAGTCCCAGGGGCACCTACAATGAGCAGTTCTTC.

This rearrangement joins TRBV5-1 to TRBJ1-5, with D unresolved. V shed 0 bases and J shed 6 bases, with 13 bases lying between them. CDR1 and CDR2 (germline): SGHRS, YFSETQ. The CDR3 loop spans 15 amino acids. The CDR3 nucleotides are TGCGCCAGCAGCTTGGTTGGTCAGGATGGTCAGCCCCAGCATTTT. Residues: CASSLVGQDGQPQHF.

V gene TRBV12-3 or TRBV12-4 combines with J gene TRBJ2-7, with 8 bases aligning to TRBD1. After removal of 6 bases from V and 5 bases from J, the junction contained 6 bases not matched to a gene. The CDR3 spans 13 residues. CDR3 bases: TGTGCCAGCAGGGACAGGGATAACCACGAGCAGTACTTC. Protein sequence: CASRDRDNHEQYF.

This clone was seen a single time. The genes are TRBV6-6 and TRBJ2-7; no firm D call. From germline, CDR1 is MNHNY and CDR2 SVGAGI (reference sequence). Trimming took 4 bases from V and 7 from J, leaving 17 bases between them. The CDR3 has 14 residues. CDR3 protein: CASSFEQVDREQYF. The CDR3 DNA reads TGTGCCAGCAGTTTCGAGCAGGTAGATCGGGAGCAGTACTTC.

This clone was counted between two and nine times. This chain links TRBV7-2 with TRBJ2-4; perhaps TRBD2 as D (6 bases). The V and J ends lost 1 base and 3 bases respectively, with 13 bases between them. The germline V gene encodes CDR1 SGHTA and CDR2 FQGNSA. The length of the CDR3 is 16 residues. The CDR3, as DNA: TGTGCCAGCAGCTTAGGACTAGGTGGGGGCAAAAACATTCAGTACTTC. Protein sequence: CASSLGLGGGKNIQYF.